This T cell receptor beta chain was sequenced during a study of shared clonotypes between healthy human individuals. Overall study: Plates per donor: three CD4 naive, three CD4 memory, two CD8 naive, one CD8 memory.

Only CD45RO-negative cells positively selected for CCR7 counted as naive CD8 cells, so terminally differentiated effector memory CD45RA+ cells were excluded. The CDR3 sequence is 17 residues long. The V and J ends lost 0 bases and 3 bases respectively, with 12 bases between them. TCRdb keeps only in-frame clones here, not all; method: immunoSEQ multiplex PCR. This table has 1.5 million to 2.5 million clones, less than 95% appearing once. The J gene is TRBJ1-6, the V gene TRBV23-1; D ambiguous. TRBV23-1 qualifies as an ORF whose function is uncertain. Sequencing was done on a sample of naive CD8+ T cells sorted from blood. This receptor was obtained from a man aged 18 to 30 in good health. Here the CDR3 reads CASSQSRSACYNSPLHF. CDR3 coding DNA: TGCGCCAGCAGTCAATCGCGCAGCGCCTGCTATAATTCACCCCTCCACTTT.